These 29 T cell receptor beta chains came from one sample sequenced in a study of blood T cell repertoires in COVID-19. Assay used: immunoSEQ multiplex PCR; TCRdb lists only in-frame clones, some missing. The sample contains under 200,000 clones, around 90% of which appear only once. The specimen sequenced was peripheral blood. These receptors all stem from a man aged 55 to 70 with COVID-19, enrolled during active disease.

This chain uses TRBV4-3 with TRBJ1-1, with TRBD1 as a possible D gene (6 bases). CDR3 length equals 15 residues. From germline, CDR1 is LGHNA and CDR2 YSLEER. V was cut by 1 base and J by 3 bases, with 12 bases left in between. This CDR3 reads CASSQGRRGYTEAFF. Written as DNA, the CDR3 is TGCGCCAGCAGCCAAGGCCGCAGGGGCTACACTGAAGCTTTCTTT.

The chain combines TRBV12-3 or TRBV12-4 with TRBJ1-1, with TRBD1 matching 11 bases. V was pared by 3 bases and J by 11 bases, with 5 bases of the junction left unmatched. The CDR3 spans 13 residues. CDR3 loop: CASSLGQGVVAFF. The CDR3 DNA reads as TGTGCCAGCAGTTTGGGACAGGGGGTTGTGGCTTTCTTT.

The chain joins TRBV5-6 to TRBJ2-7; D may be TRBD1 (6 bases). The CDR3 runs to 16 residues. CDR1 and CDR2 (germline): SGHDT, YYEEEE. The ends were cut back, 1 base at V and 2 bases at J, with 16 bases in the middle. The CDR3 spells CASSLKRQDPPYEQYF. DNA of the CDR3: TGTGCCAGCAGCTTGAAACGACAGGACCCTCCCTACGAGCAGTACTTC.

This chain joins TRBV24-1 and TRBJ2-5, with TRBD2 identical over 9 bases. V was pared by 7 bases and J by 4 bases, with 9 bases of the junction left unmatched. The V gene's germline CDR1 is KGHDR and CDR2 SFDVKD. CDR3 length: 15 amino acids. CDR3 sequence (DNA): TGTGCCACCAGAGCGGCGGGAGGGCCGGGAGAGACCCAGTACTTC. Its translation: CATRAAGGPGETQYF.

CDR3 sequence: CASSVRGQRDRETYEQYF. The CDR3 DNA is TGTGCCAGCAGCGTGAGAGGCCAGCGGGACAGGGAAACCTACGAGCAGTACTTC. The rearrangement links TRBV9 to TRBJ2-7; 9 nucleotides match TRBD1. The V gene end was trimmed by 2 bases and the J gene end by 2 bases; junction bases not matched to a gene: 14. The CDR3 is 18 amino acids. Germline V gene sequence: CDR1 SGDLS, CDR2 YYNGEE.

The gene calls are TRBV9 and TRBJ2-7, with a possible D match to TRBD1 (5 bases). Between the trimmed V and J ends, which lost 3 bases and 4 bases, there was a span of 14 bases. Germline-derived CDR1 and CDR2 are SGDLS and YYNGEE. The CDR3 spans 14 residues. The CDR3 DNA reads as TGTGCCAGCAGCGCAACAGGTATGATGTACGAGCAGTACTTC. The encoded protein is CASSATGMMYEQYF.

This CDR3 is CASSRREGQYNEQFF. In nucleotides, the CDR3 is TGTGCCAGCTCACGAAGAGAGGGACAGTACAATGAGCAGTTCTTC. V gene TRBV18 combines with J gene TRBJ2-1, with 7 positions matching TRBD1. The CDR3 has 15 amino acids. Losses at the gene ends were 4 bases for V and 4 bases for J; bases not matched to a gene: 7. Germline CDR1 reads KGHSH; CDR2 reads LQKENI.

CDR3 DNA: TGTGCCAGCAGCTTGTCCCTGGGGGACTGGGGCGGGGAGCTGTTTTTT. Translating gives CASSLSLGDWGGELFF. The J gene is TRBJ2-2, the V gene TRBV5-8; TRBD2 might be the D (6 bases). The CDR3 runs 16 residues. The germline V gene encodes CDR1 SGHTS and CDR2 YDEGEE. V dropped 1 base and J dropped 7 bases, with 17 bases sitting between them.

The J gene is TRBJ2-2, the V gene TRBV7-2, with 8 bases aligning to TRBD2. V lost 5 bases and J lost 8; bases outside the gene matches: 10. CDR1 and CDR2 (germline): SGHTA, FQGNSA. The CDR3 runs 15 residues. Here the CDR3 DNA reads TGTGCCAGCAGCCAGAGGCGGGGGGACCCTGGGGAGCTGTTTTTT. This sequence encodes CASSQRRGDPGELFF.

This rearrangement joins TRBV10-3 to TRBJ2-2; D not resolved. The V gene's germline CDR1 is ENHRY and CDR2 SYGVKD. This CDR3 has 13 amino acids. V was cut by 10 bases and J by 1 base, with 10 bases left in between. The CDR3 reads CATRRLNTGELFF. The CDR3, as DNA: TGTGCCACCCGCCGACTGAACACCGGGGAGCTGTTTTTT.

The V call is TRBV19, the J call TRBJ1-2, with TRBD1 matching over 7 bases. There are 15 residues in the CDR3. The V segment lost 1 base and the J segment 4 bases; nucleotides outside the gene matches: 6. Germline V gene sequence: CDR1 LNHDA, CDR2 SQIVND (reference sequence). Here the CDR3 DNA reads TGTGCCAGTAGTATAGGTGACAGGGCATCCTATGGCTACACCTTC. Its protein is CASSIGDRASYGYTF.

The V call is TRBV18, the J call TRBJ1-6; 7 nucleotides match TRBD1. The CDR3 is 17 residues long. The ends lost 1 base at V and 6 bases at J; junction bases unmatched: 9. Germline CDR1 reads KGHSH; CDR2 reads LQKENI. The CDR3 loop reads CASSPQGTVNGNSPLHF. The CDR3 DNA sequence: TGTGCCAGCTCACCACAAGGGACAGTGAACGGTAATTCACCCCTCCACTTT. The full variable domain, with the rest looked up from reference TRBV18 and TRBJ1-6, is NAGVMQNPRHLVRRRGQEARLRCSPMKGHSHVYWYRQLPEEGLKFMVYLQKENIIDESGMPKERFSAEFPKEGPSILRIQQVVRGDSAAYFCASSPQGTVNGNSPLHFGNGTRLTVT.

The chain carries TRBV2 and TRBJ1-1; 8 bases line up with TRBD1. From germline, CDR1 is SNHLY and CDR2 FYNNEI. The J segment lost 2 bases and the V segment lost 6 bases, leaving 5 bases of the junction unmatched. This CDR3 has 14 amino acids. CDR3 nucleotides: TGTGCCAGCAGAGGTACAGGGGGAAACACTGAAGCTTTCTTT. This sequence encodes CASRGTGGNTEAFF.

The chain combines TRBV29-1 with TRBJ1-3; D is possibly TRBD1 (5 bases). Germline loops: CDR1 SQVTM, CDR2 ANQGSEA. V was clipped by 6 bases and J by 0 bases, with 12 bases between them. This CDR3 contains 14 residues. CDR3 coding DNA: TGCAGCGTGCTACCGGACAACTCTGGAAACACCATATATTTT. It specifies CSVLPDNSGNTIYF.

The rearrangement links TRBV10-3 to TRBJ1-1; D is unresolved. Trimming removed 8 bases at V and 1 base at J, with 11 bases between. The CDR3 runs 13 residues. Germline CDR1 and CDR2: ENHRY and SYGVKD. CDR3 in DNA: TGTGCCATCTCGGTAGAGTGGAACACTGAAGCTTTCTTT. Protein: CAISVEWNTEAFF.

This clone was detected only once. The chain joins TRBV7-9 to TRBJ2-5, with no clear D. CDR1 and CDR2 from the germline V gene are SEHNR and FQNEAQ (reference sequence). V was clipped by 8 bases and J by 0 bases, with 13 bases between them. The CDR3 is 14 amino acids. The CDR3 bases are TGTGCCAGCGCGAAAACACGGGACCAAGAGACCCAGTACTTC. Its protein product is CASAKTRDQETQYF.

This CDR3 reads CASSPSRGSEQFF. CDR3 in DNA: TGTGCCAGCTCACCATCACGGGGTTCTGAGCAGTTCTTC. The chain links TRBV18 to TRBJ2-1; weak D call: TRBD2 (5 bases). The germline CDR1 and CDR2 sequences are KGHSH and LQKENI. The CDR3 runs to 13 residues. V was pared by 2 bases and J by 9 bases, with 11 bases between.

The V gene is TRBV4-3, the J gene TRBJ1-3; a weak D match, TRBD1 (6 bases). The CDR3 contains 18 residues. Germline CDR1 is LGHNA and CDR2 is YSLEER. V was pared by 0 bases and J by 2 bases, with 17 bases between. The CDR3 reads CASSQERGGGRAGNTIYF. CDR3 DNA sequence: TGCGCCAGCAGCCAAGAGAGGGGAGGGGGAAGGGCTGGAAACACCATATATTTT.

The rearrangement links TRBV19 to TRBJ1-5; possible D gene TRBD1, 5 bases. Germline V lookup: CDR1 LNHDA, CDR2 SQIVND (reference sequence). The CDR3 has 17 residues. With 7 bases removed from V and 2 bases from J, the gap between germline ends came to 21 bases. CDR3 sequence (DNA): TGTGCCAGTACCGATTCTTTTGGGGGGGTTGGCAATCAGCCCCAGCATTTT. It translates to CASTDSFGGVGNQPQHF.

The chain joins TRBV5-6 to TRBJ2-4; tentative D call: TRBD1 (6 bases). This CDR3 comprises 15 residues. The germline V gene has CDR1 SGHDT and CDR2 YYEEEE. Deletions cut 3 bases from V and 4 bases from J, with 14 bases between. The CDR3 nucleotides are TGTGCCAGCAGCTCGTTTGGGGACACGAAAAACATTCAGTACTTC. Translation gives CASSSFGDTKNIQYF.

The chain employs TRBV28 and TRBJ1-3, with TRBD1 as a possible D gene (5 bases). CDR3 length: 14 amino acids. CDR1 and CDR2 from the germline V gene are MDHEN and SYDVKM. V was trimmed by 5 bases and J by 2 bases, leaving 10 bases between them. CDR3 bases: TGTGCCAGCAGTCTGGGGGGGGCTGGAAACACCATATATTTT. This codes for CASSLGGAGNTIYF.

The chain combines TRBV5-8 with TRBJ1-1, with 9 bases matching TRBD1. Germline CDR1 and CDR2: SGHTS and YDEGEE. V was clipped by 4 bases and J by 6 bases; unmatched bases: 7. This CDR3 comprises 14 residues. CDR3 nucleotides: TGTGCCAGCAGCGGGGGACAGGGCGGATCTGAAGCTTTCTTT. It translates to CASSGGQGGSEAFF.

This chain links TRBV28 with TRBJ2-3; no firm D call. V was trimmed by 8 bases and J by 3 bases, leaving 6 bases between them. Germline V gene lookup returns CDR1 MDHEN and CDR2 SYDVKM. The CDR3 length is 11 residues. The CDR3 region is CASLRTDTQYF. Here the CDR3 DNA reads TGTGCCAGCCTTCGGACAGATACGCAGTATTTT.

The genes are TRBV19 and TRBJ1-2; D is perhaps TRBD1 (6 bases). Trimming removed 4 bases from V and 3 bases from J, with 15 bases in between. The CDR3 spans 15 residues. Per the germline V gene, CDR1 is LNHDA and CDR2 is SQIVND (reference sequence). This CDR3 reads CASSTSTGSDYGYTF. The CDR3 DNA reads as TGTGCCAGTAGTACCTCCACAGGGTCCGACTATGGCTACACCTTC.

This chain uses TRBV28 with TRBJ1-2, with 7 positions matching TRBD1. Germline V gene lookup returns CDR1 MDHEN and CDR2 SYDVKM. The CDR3 is made up of 13 amino acids. The V gene end was trimmed by 5 bases and the J gene end by 4 bases; junction bases not matched to a gene: 4. CDR3 region: CASSVQGSYGYTF. The CDR3 DNA follows: TGTGCCAGCAGTGTACAGGGGAGCTATGGCTACACCTTC.

Here the CDR3 reads CASSSGTGNTEAFF. In DNA form, the CDR3 reads TGTGCCAGCAGCTCGGGGACAGGGAACACTGAAGCTTTCTTT. This sequence joins TRBV5-5 and TRBJ1-1; 8 positions agree with TRBD1. V lost 3 bases to trimming and J lost 1 base; unmatched junction nucleotides: 2. From germline, CDR1 is SGHKS and CDR2 YYEKEE (reference sequence). The CDR3 has 14 amino acids. Based on the CDR3 plus reference TRBV5-5 and TRBJ1-1, the full variable domain is DAGVTQSPTHLIKTRGQQVTLRCSPISGHKSVSWYQQVLGQGPQFIFQYYEKEERGRGNFPDRFSARQFPNYSSELNVNALLLGDSALYLCASSSGTGNTEAFFGQGTRLTVV.

The chain combines TRBV24-1 with TRBJ2-5; perhaps TRBD2 as D (6 bases). Trimming cost V 5 bases and J 3 bases, with 18 bases left between them. CDR3 size: 16 residues. The germline V gene has CDR1 KGHDR and CDR2 SFDVKD. The CDR3 sequence: CATSGRRGTVKETQYF. The CDR3 DNA sequence: TGTGCCACCAGTGGCCGGAGAGGGACTGTAAAAGAGACCCAGTACTTC.

This sequence joins TRBV3-1 (or the pseudogene TRBV3-2) and TRBJ2-5; D is ambiguous. The CDR3 is 13 residues long. Germline V gives CDR1 LGHDT, CDR2 YNNKEL (reference sequence). Trimming cost V 4 bases and J 4 bases, with 10 bases left between them. The chain's CDR3 is CASSRANGETQYF. CDR3 nucleotides: TGTGCCAGCAGCCGCGCAAATGGAGAGACCCAGTACTTC.

This chain joins TRBV5-6 and TRBJ1-5, with D perhaps matching TRBD1 (6 bases). V was trimmed by 4 bases and J by 7 bases, leaving 15 bases between them. The CDR3 is 14 amino acids. The germline V gene encodes CDR1 SGHDT and CDR2 YYEEEE. For the CDR3, the DNA is TGTGCCAGCAGCCGTCGCGGGGGGCAACAGCCCCAGCATTTT. Protein sequence: CASSRRGGQQPQHF. The whole variable domain, remainder taken from reference TRBV5-6 and TRBJ1-5, is DAGVTQSPTHLIKTRGQQVTLRCSPKSGHDTVSWYQQALGQGPQFIFQYYEEEERQRGNFPDRFSGHQFPNYSSELNVNALLLGDSALYLCASSRRGGQQPQHFGDGTRLSIL.